This T cell receptor beta chain was recorded in a study of cytomegalovirus exposure and HLA in healthy donors. This clone was seen more than once but under ten times. The antigen is not known. Germline V gene lookup returns CDR1 MGHRA and CDR2 YSYEKL. V was cut by 3 bases and J by 2 bases, with 17 bases left in between. The CDR3 sequence is 16 residues long. Findings of the study overall: Reportedly, a later analysis found an Asian-associated ancestry cluster had fewer N-insertions than the approximately 700-donor mean. A link between a missense DCLRE1C variant and TCR beta V- and J-gene trimming emerged from a later analysis.

PCR amplification relied on 60 Vbeta primers (plus 13 Jbeta primers). The protocol was immunoSEQ multiplex PCR, while the TCRdb copy is restricted to in-frame clones and leaves out a portion. The sample includes under 200,000 clones, roughly 79% of them seen just once. This clonotype originated in a man aged 40-49 years in good health and CMV-seronegative. The chain has TRBV4-1 and TRBJ2-7; maybe TRBD2 (6 bases). Sequencing input: PBMCs. The CDR3 loop reads CASSHPRRDSAYEQYF. The CDR3, as DNA: TGCGCCAGCAGCCACCCAAGGAGGGACTCTGCCTACGAGCAGTACTTC.